Listed below are T cell receptor beta chains from one sample, sequenced in a study of blood T cell repertoires in COVID-19. Profiling relied on immunoSEQ multiplex PCR, and the TCRdb table lists in-frame clones only, not all of them. The sample holds about 330,000 clones, more than 85% seen once. The sample was PBMCs or T cells enriched from blood (not recorded which). All receptors derive from a woman aged 30 to 39 who had recovered from COVID-19. The CDR3 runs from the conserved cysteine through the conserved F or W. A D gene is named only where the DNA matches it firmly. Size is omitted from some rows. Given values are once, few, many or a class for expanded clones.

-	TRBV19	-	TRBJ2-7	CASSENSGMTGEQYF
-	TRBV4-1	-	TRBJ2-3	CASSQAGRDTDTQYF
-	TRBV25-1	-	TRBJ1-3	CASSDTGNTIYF
-	TRBV19	TRBD1	TRBJ1-1	CASSTQRTGSAFF
-	TRBV30	-	TRBJ1-4	CAWNELSEKLFF
-	TRBV20-1	-	TRBJ1-1	CRAGRNTEAFF
-	TRBV18	-	TRBJ1-2	CASSPPGGGAFGYTF
few	TRBV7-9	-	TRBJ1-2	CASSLAGADGYTF
-	TRBV19	-	TRBJ1-5	CASSTVPRQPQHF
many	TRBV6-2/TRBV6-3	TRBD2	TRBJ2-3	CASSYLRLAGDTDTQYF
-	TRBV24-1	TRBD2	TRBJ2-3	CATSDLTGLAGDTDTQYF
-	TRBV10-3	-	TRBJ1-3	CAISEDNRDSGNTIYF
-	TRBV2	-	TRBJ2-1	CASSEAQPSVRFF
-	TRBV19	TRBD1	TRBJ1-5	CASSVTGGGQPQHF
-	TRBV3-1/TRBV3-2	-	TRBJ2-1	CASSQGTRSYNEQFF
-	TRBV13	-	TRBJ1-5	CASSFGRGRSSNQPQHF
-	TRBV5-6	-	TRBJ1-2	CASSLFTRRDKAPYYGYTF
-	TRBV9	TRBD2	TRBJ2-3	CASSGGLAVTDTQYF
-	TRBV6-6	TRBD2	TRBJ2-2	CASSQGLAGANTGELFF
-	TRBV11-2	TRBD2	TRBJ2-1	CASSVLTGGVNEQFF
-	TRBV30	TRBD1	TRBJ1-6	CAWNGQDGSYNSPLHF
-	TRBV28	TRBD1	TRBJ2-7	CASYPGQYSYEQYF
-	TRBV7-9	-	TRBJ2-3	CASSLRSLSSTDTQYF
-	TRBV5-6	TRBD2	TRBJ2-7	CASSPGGIQYEQYF
-	TRBV7-9	-	TRBJ1-4	CASSLGTGFNEKLFF
-	TRBV4-3	TRBD2	TRBJ2-7	CASSQETLLGGGAEEQYF
-	TRBV9	-	TRBJ1-2	CASSPQVGARSTRNGYTF
-	TRBV20-1	-	TRBJ1-1	CSASGAEAFF
-	TRBV21-1	-	TRBJ2-5	CASSEGDGYQETQYF
-	TRBV15	-	TRBJ2-3	CATSRDPLDSYLTDTQYF
-	TRBV27	TRBD1	TRBJ2-7	CASSWGTGYEQYF
-	TRBV28	-	TRBJ1-6	CASSWTASSYNSPLHF
-	TRBV5-6	TRBD1	TRBJ1-5	CASSLVGQGSNQPQHF
-	TRBV7-9	-	TRBJ1-1	CASRFAEVSTEAFF
once	TRBV19	-	TRBJ2-2	CASSPDGGWELFF
-	TRBV7-2	-	TRBJ1-2	CASTPTQGNYGYTF
-	TRBV5-1	TRBD1	TRBJ2-7	CASSLRTGDDEQYF
-	TRBV3-1/TRBV3-2	TRBD2	TRBJ2-1	CASSHLPLAGDLYNEQFF
-	TRBV7-6	TRBD1	TRBJ2-4	CASSAQGAQAKNIQYF
-	TRBV7-2	-	TRBJ2-1	CASSLELRSSYNEQFF
once	TRBV12-5	-	TRBJ2-3	CASAGAQYTDTQYF
-	TRBV19	TRBD1	TRBJ1-6	CASRPLGTGAPLHF
-	TRBV28	-	TRBJ1-3	CASTRPGDAGNTIYF
-	TRBV7-9	TRBD1	TRBJ1-1	CASSQRDRGTEAFF
-	TRBV4-1	TRBD1	TRBJ1-5	CASSQDPGGGQPQHF
-	TRBV18	TRBD1	TRBJ1-5	CASSLGTDSNQPQHF
-	TRBV6-2/TRBV6-3	TRBD1	TRBJ2-7	CASSLHRGRYEQYF
-	TRBV2	-	TRBJ1-5	CASSDFAHPLGHF
-	TRBV28	TRBD1	TRBJ2-7	CASSLGQGPYEQYF
few	TRBV5-1	-	TRBJ1-4	CASREEGGKLFF
-	TRBV19	-	TRBJ1-5	CASSIAREGNQPQHF
-	TRBV7-8	-	TRBJ1-5	CASSSGVGNQPQHF
-	TRBV10-3	TRBD1	TRBJ2-7	CAISDAGQVSYEQYF